Following are 27 T cell receptor beta chains from one sample sequenced in a study of control samples from healthy donors and cancer patients. Libraries were prepared by immunoSEQ multiplex PCR; TCRdb keeps only in-frame clonotypes and omits some of them. The table shows about 100,000 clones, with about nine tenths occurring only once. Material for sequencing was blood. All receptors come from a human donor in good health. The donor label of this sample is uncertain.

The V gene is TRBV6-5, the J gene TRBJ1-1, with unresolved D. Per the germline V gene, CDR1 is MNHEY and CDR2 is SVGAGI. This CDR3 contains 11 residues. V gave up 6 bases and J gave up 7 bases, with 9 bases separating them. The CDR3 loop reads CASSGFLEAFF. In DNA, the CDR3 is TGTGCCAGCAGCGGTTTCCTTGAAGCTTTCTTT.

This rearrangement joins TRBV5-1 to TRBJ2-7; 9 bases map to TRBD2. With 0 bases clipped from V and 2 bases from J, the junction kept 6 bases outside the gene matches. The CDR3 extends over 16 amino acids. The germline V gene encodes CDR1 SGHRS and CDR2 YFSETQ. CDR3 region: CASSLGGLAGPYEQYV. The CDR3 DNA sequence: TGCGCCAGCAGCTTGGGAGGTCTAGCGGGGCCCTACGAGCAGTACGTC.

This chain uses TRBV12-3 or TRBV12-4 with TRBJ1-2; a weak D match, TRBD1 (6 bases). V lost 2 bases and J lost 4, with 8 bases in between. CDR3 length: 13 residues. The CDR3 region is CASSLSGAYGYTF. In DNA, the CDR3 is TGTGCCAGCAGTTTATCGGGGGCCTATGGCTACACCTTC.

This clone was seen only a few times. V and J are TRBV3-1 (or the pseudogene TRBV3-2) and TRBJ1-2; D is ambiguous. The germline V gene has CDR1 LGHDT and CDR2 YNNKEL (reference sequence). V gave up 0 bases and J gave up 4 bases, with 9 bases separating them. The CDR3 covers 14 residues. CDR3 protein: CASSQDFGVYGYTF. CDR3 nucleotides: TGTGCCAGCAGCCAAGACTTTGGGGTCTATGGCTACACCTTC.

The genes are TRBV5-4 and TRBJ1-1; the D is unclear. This CDR3 is built from 14 residues. Germline V gives CDR1 SGHNT, CDR2 YYREEE (reference sequence). V lost 3 bases and J lost 1, with 10 bases in between. The CDR3 DNA reads TGTGCCAGCAGCTCTGTTCTGGAGAACACTGAAGCTTTCTTT. Its protein product is CASSSVLENTEAFF.

V gene TRBV7-2 combines with J gene TRBJ1-2, with 7 bases that match TRBD1. This CDR3 spans 14 amino acids. Germline V lookup: CDR1 SGHTA, CDR2 FQGNSA. Unmatched junction bases numbered 3, after V lost 2 bases and J lost 3 bases. This CDR3 is CASSLLDRDYGYTF. As DNA, the CDR3 is TGTGCCAGCAGCTTACTAGACAGGGACTATGGCTACACCTTC.

This clone is a singleton in its sample. The CDR3 coding sequence is TGTGCCAGCAGTCAGGGGTATGGCTACACCTTC. It encodes CASSQGYGYTF. V gene TRBV12-3 or TRBV12-4 combines with J gene TRBJ1-2; D possibly corresponds to TRBD1 (6 bases). V was pared by 5 bases and J by 5 bases, with 6 bases between. CDR3 length equals 11 residues.

The chain links TRBV3-1 (or the pseudogene TRBV3-2) to TRBJ1-1, with D possibly TRBD1 on 5 matching bases. Germline loops: CDR1 LGHDT, CDR2 YNNKEL (reference sequence). V lost 0 bases and J lost 8, with 13 bases in between. This CDR3 has 14 amino acids. DNA of the CDR3: TGTGCCAGCAGCCAAGATCCTCAGGGACGAGAAGCTTTCTTT. Amino acid sequence: CASSQDPQGREAFF.

The rearrangement uses TRBV5-1 and TRBJ1-2; perhaps TRBD1 as D (5 bases). Germline values: CDR1 SGHRS, CDR2 YFSETQ. The CDR3 has 14 residues. Trimming removed 2 bases at V and 4 bases at J, with 12 bases between. CDR3 DNA sequence: TGCGCCAGCAGCTTAGGGGACGGAATCTATGGCTACACCTTC. Protein sequence: CASSLGDGIYGYTF.

This clone was counted once. The chain employs TRBV6-5 and TRBJ2-7; tentatively, D is TRBD1 (6 bases). V lost 5 bases and J 4 bases, leaving 18 bases between the germline ends. This CDR3 spans 15 amino acids. Germline CDR1 and CDR2: MNHEY and SVGAGI. CDR3 sequence: CASSTGPGQWYEQYV. For the CDR3, the DNA is TGTGCCAGCAGTACGGGACCGGGACAATGGTACGAGCAGTACGTC.

This chain connects TRBV6-6 to TRBJ1-2; 8 bases line up with TRBD1. Germline lookup yields CDR1 MNHNY and CDR2 SVGAGI (reference sequence). The CDR3 extends over 14 amino acids. With 6 bases clipped from V and 6 bases from J, the junction kept 9 bases outside the gene matches. The CDR3 loop reads CASRADRGPNGYTF. In DNA, the CDR3 is TGTGCCAGCAGAGCAGACAGGGGCCCAAATGGCTACACCTTC.

This chain connects TRBV19 to TRBJ1-2, with 8 bases that match TRBD1. This CDR3 spans 13 amino acids. V shed 7 bases and J 1 base; nucleotides not matched to a gene: 2. Per the germline V gene, CDR1 is LNHDA and CDR2 is SQIVND (reference sequence). DNA for the CDR3: TGTGCCAGTAACAGGGGGTTTAACTATGGCTACACCTTC. Encoded protein: CASNRGFNYGYTF.

The rearrangement uses TRBV5-1 and TRBJ1-3; weak D call: TRBD1 (5 bases). Germline lookup yields CDR1 SGHRS and CDR2 YFSETQ. This CDR3 has 14 amino acids. V dropped 5 bases and J dropped 1 base, with 10 bases sitting between them. CDR3 region: CASSQGYSGNTIYF. The CDR3 DNA reads TGCGCCAGCAGTCAGGGTTATTCTGGAAACACCATATATTTT.

CDR3 amino acids: CASSSRGPHQPQHF. In DNA form, the CDR3 reads TGTGCCAGCAGTTCCAGGGGTCCCCATCAGCCCCAGCATTTT. This rearrangement joins TRBV2 to TRBJ1-5; D possibly corresponds to TRBD1 (6 bases). This CDR3 has 14 residues. CDR1 and CDR2 (germline): SNHLY, FYNNEI. V was cut by 5 bases and J by 5 bases, with 13 bases left in between.

The J gene is TRBJ1-1, the V gene TRBV18; unclear D gene. The V gene's germline CDR1 is KGHSH and CDR2 LQKENI. The CDR3 contains 17 residues. V lost 2 bases, J lost 8 bases, and 24 bases lay in between. The CDR3 DNA sequence: TGTGCCAGCTCACCAAGTGCTGGGGATCTCTCTCCCTCAGAAGCTTTCTTT. Its protein is CASSPSAGDLSPSEAFF.

J is TRBJ1-2 and V is TRBV6-1; D is unresolved. The CDR3 covers 15 residues. Trimming cost V 2 bases and J 2 bases, with 12 bases left between them. Germline lookup yields CDR1 MNHNS and CDR2 SASEGT. The CDR3 DNA reads as TGTGCCAGCAGTGAAATCCTAGGCAGGAACTATGGCTACACCTTC. Translating gives CASSEILGRNYGYTF.

This rearrangement joins TRBV18 to TRBJ2-1; 7 bases fit TRBD1. The V and J ends lost 3 bases and 3 bases, in that order; junction bases with no gene match: 8. The CDR3 is 16 residues long. Germline V gene sequence: CDR1 KGHSH, CDR2 LQKENI. The CDR3 loop reads CASSPMTGSGYNEQFF. The CDR3 DNA sequence: TGTGCCAGCTCACCTATGACAGGGAGTGGCTACAATGAGCAGTTCTTC.

The chain uses TRBV18 and TRBJ1-5, with TRBD1 as a possible D gene (6 bases). The CDR3 covers 15 residues. V gave up 5 bases and J gave up 1 base, with 12 bases separating them. Germline V lookup: CDR1 KGHSH, CDR2 LQKENI. The CDR3 sequence is CASSVQGISNQPQHF. The CDR3 coding sequence is TGTGCCAGCTCAGTACAGGGTATCAGCAATCAGCCCCAGCATTTT.

The chain joins TRBV19 to TRBJ1-5; TRBD1 matches at 8 bases. CDR3 size: 14 residues. CDR1 and CDR2 (germline): LNHDA, SQIVND (reference sequence). V was clipped by 3 bases and J by 4 bases; unmatched bases: 2. In DNA, the CDR3 is TGTGCCAGTAGTATCAGGACAGGGAATCAGCCCCAGCATTTT. It specifies CASSIRTGNQPQHF.

This clone has more than one count but fewer than ten. V is TRBV6-5 and J is TRBJ1-1, with 7 bases matching TRBD1. Germline lookup yields CDR1 MNHEY and CDR2 SVGAGI. The CDR3 spans 14 residues. The junction had 14 bases not matched to a gene; V was cut back by 6 bases and J by 10 bases. In nucleotides, the CDR3 is TGTGCCAGCAGCCCACTACTACAGGGGAAAACAGCTTTCTTT. Amino acids: CASSPLLQGKTAFF.

The chain recombines TRBV6-5 with TRBJ1-1; perhaps TRBD1 as D (5 bases). V gave up 2 bases and J gave up 5 bases, with 15 bases separating them. Germline CDR1 and CDR2: MNHEY and SVGAGI. CDR3 length: 15 residues. The CDR3 sequence is CASSYVGRVGTEAFF. Written as DNA, the CDR3 is TGTGCCAGCAGTTACGTAGGCAGGGTTGGGACTGAAGCTTTCTTT.

V gene TRBV7-8 combines with J gene TRBJ1-2, with 7 bases matching TRBD1. This CDR3 region has 13 residues. The germline V gene has CDR1 SGHVS and CDR2 FQNEAQ. V lost 5 bases, J lost 2 bases, and 2 bases stayed unmatched. CDR3 nucleotides: TGTGCCAGCAGCCCGGACAGGAACTATGGCTACACCTTC. Translated, it gives CASSPDRNYGYTF. Combining the CDR3 with reference TRBV7-8 and TRBJ1-2 gives the whole variable domain GAGVSQSPRYKVAKRGQDVALRCDPISGHVSLFWYQQALGQGPEFLTYFQNEAQLDKSGLPSDRFFAERPEGSVSTLKIQRTQQEDSAVYLCASSPDRNYGYTFGSGTRLTVV.

This chain joins TRBV9 and TRBJ2-3, with unresolved D. Trimming stripped 0 bases from V and 1 base from J, with 3 bases between. Germline CDR1 and CDR2: SGDLS and YYNGEE. CDR3 size: 13 residues. DNA for the CDR3: TGTGCCAGCAGCGTAGGGGGCACAGATACGCAGTATTTT. Its translation: CASSVGGTDTQYF.

The gene calls are TRBV27 and TRBJ1-2, with 7 nucleotides matching TRBD1. With 5 bases clipped from V and 8 bases from J, the junction kept 8 bases outside the gene matches. The CDR3 runs 13 residues. Germline assignment: CDR1 MNHEY and CDR2 SMNVEV (reference sequence). CDR3 protein: CASSPTTGLGYTF. DNA of the CDR3: TGTGCCAGCAGTCCAACGACAGGGTTGGGCTACACCTTC.

The chain joins TRBV30 to TRBJ1-2, with D possibly matching TRBD1 (5 bases). Germline CDR1 GTSNPN, CDR2 SVGIG (reference sequence). Trimming removed 4 bases from V and 7 bases from J, with 13 bases in between. This CDR3 comprises 12 residues. CDR3 region: CAWMMGQGGYTF. As DNA, the CDR3 is TGTGCCTGGATGATGGGGCAGGGTGGCTACACCTTC.

V and J are TRBV7-9 and TRBJ1-2; the D is unclear. CDR1 and CDR2 from the germline V gene are SEHNR and FQNEAQ (reference sequence). The CDR3 spans 15 residues. V was pared by 1 base and J by 6 bases, with 15 bases between. CDR3 residues: CASSLGSGFGNGYTF. The CDR3 region has the DNA TGTGCCAGCAGCTTAGGGTCAGGTTTTGGAAATGGCTACACCTTC.

The chain uses TRBV19 and TRBJ1-5; no clear D gene. CDR3 length: 15 residues. Per germline, CDR1 LNHDA and CDR2 SQIVND (reference sequence). V was clipped by 5 bases and J by 1 base, with 12 bases between them. CDR3 sequence (DNA): TGTGCCAGTAGTTATAGGTCTGAGAGCAATCAGCCCCAGCATTTT. Amino acids: CASSYRSESNQPQHF.